This TCR beta chain stems from a study of shared clonotypes between healthy human individuals. General study results and limits: Some naive CD4 clonotypes, around 5%, turned up in common across several donors. Relative to clonotypes present in all four donors, those not shared had lower generation probabilities. Naive subsets tended to show greater estimated richness than memory subsets.

It was CD45RO-negative cells, positively selected for CCR7, that made up naive CD8 cells, with terminally differentiated effector memory CD45RA+ cells excluded. It was 150 to 250 ng DNA, approximately 28,000 T cell genomes, that sorted-subset replicate PCRs used. TCRdb's table, derived via immunoSEQ multiplex PCR, lists solely in-frame clones and lacks some. The top ten clones hold less than 2% of a sample with roughly 2,000,000 clones, around 95% of them seen once. Comment on this clone: Its antigen is unidentified.

Germline-derived CDR1 and CDR2 are MDHEN and SYDVKM. CDR3 size: 15 residues. V was shortened by 7 bases and J by 4 bases, with 20 bases between the two germline ends. This chain links TRBV28 with TRBJ2-7; D is uncertain. The material sequenced was naive CD8+ T cells from PBMCs. This sequence was found in a man between 18 and 35 years old in good health. Some clones in this sample may be carry-over from other donors' samples. CDR3 sequence reads: CASNTPWGPDYEQYF. For the CDR3, the DNA is TGTGCCAGCAACACCCCATGGGGTCCCGATTACGAGCAGTACTTC.